The entry below gives a single T cell receptor (beta chain) sequence along with its context. What it binds is not known. Clones were read by immunoSEQ multiplex PCR, and TCRdb kept only the in-frame ones, dropping some. The table shows around 40,000 clones, with roughly 92% occurring only once. This sample was taken from a study of tissue T cells after allogeneic stem cell transplantation. Study summary: Smaller viable blood or marrow samples skipped sorting for direct DNA extraction.

General observations from the study: Tissue-detected TCR repertoire was only partly captured by blood and spleen T cells. Alloreactivity or antigen specificity of tissue TCRs was not determined; some clones might be host cells. The patient cohort was small and clinically heterogeneous, with limited sampling depth.

The CDR3 is 14 residues long. CDR1 SGHVS and CDR2 FQNEAQ come from the germline V gene. V was pared by 7 bases and J by 3 bases, with 15 bases between. The source is a woman aged 40-69 years who later had graft-versus-host disease after an allogeneic stem cell transplant. Source: blood, taken before transplantation. This chain links TRBV7-8 with TRBJ1-2, with D possibly matching TRBD1 (5 bases). In nucleotides, the CDR3 is TGTGCCAGCACCGAGTCAGGGTTAGACTATGGCTACACCTTC. Its protein is CASTESGLDYGYTF.